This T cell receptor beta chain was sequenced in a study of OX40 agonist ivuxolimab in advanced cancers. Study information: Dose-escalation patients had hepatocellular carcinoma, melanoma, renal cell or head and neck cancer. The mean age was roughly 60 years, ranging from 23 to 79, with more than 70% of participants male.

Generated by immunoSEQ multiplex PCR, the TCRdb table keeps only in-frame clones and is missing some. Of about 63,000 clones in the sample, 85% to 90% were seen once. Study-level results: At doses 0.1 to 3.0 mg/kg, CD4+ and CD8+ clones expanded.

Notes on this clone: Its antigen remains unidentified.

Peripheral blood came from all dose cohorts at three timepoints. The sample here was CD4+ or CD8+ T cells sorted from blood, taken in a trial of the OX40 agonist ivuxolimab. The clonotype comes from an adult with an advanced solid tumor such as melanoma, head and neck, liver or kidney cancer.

The CDR3 protein is CASSLPSSDTQYF. CDR3 DNA: TGTGCCAGCAGCCTTCCCTCTTCAGATACGCAGTATTTT. J is TRBJ2-3 and V is TRBV5-5; the D is unclear. V was shortened by 4 bases and J by 4 bases, with 10 bases between the two germline ends. Germline V gene sequence: CDR1 SGHKS, CDR2 YYEKEE (reference sequence). The CDR3 spans 13 residues.